A single sample gave rise to the 6 T cell receptor beta chains below, sequenced in a study of cytomegalovirus exposure and HLA in healthy donors. Primers included in the PCR were 60 Vbeta and 13 Jbeta primers. TCRdb's table, derived via immunoSEQ multiplex PCR, lists solely in-frame clones and lacks some. The sample shows about 190,000 clones, approximately 75% of them seen only once. The sequenced sample consisted of PBMCs. The receptors originated from a man aged 25-45 years in good health and CMV-seropositive.

This rearrangement joins TRBV5-6 to TRBJ2-7, with TRBD2 matching over 7 bases. CDR1 is SGHDT and CDR2 is YYEEEE in the germline V gene. This CDR3 contains 16 residues. Trimming took 7 bases from V and 0 from J; bases not matched to a gene: 13. The CDR3 reads CASRGSDAGTSYEQYF. For the CDR3, the DNA is TGTGCCAGCCGCGGGAGTGATGCGGGAACCTCCTACGAGCAGTACTTC.

This sequence joins TRBV9 and TRBJ1-1, with 7 bases fitting TRBD1. The CDR3 length is 15 residues. Germline V gives CDR1 SGDLS, CDR2 YYNGEE. The V segment lost 0 bases and the J segment 6 bases; nucleotides outside the gene matches: 8. DNA for the CDR3: TGTGCCAGCAGCGTAGTTTTGACAGGGTGGGCTGAAGCTTTCTTT. Translated: CASSVVLTGWAEAFF. Full variable domain (missing parts from reference TRBV9 and TRBJ1-1): DSGVTQTPKHLITATGQRVTLRCSPRSGDLSVYWYQQSLDQGLQFLIQYYNGEERAKGNILERFSAQQFPDLHSELNLSSLELGDSALYFCASSVVLTGWAEAFFGQGTRLTVV.

This clone was seen a handful of times. This chain uses TRBV5-1 with TRBJ2-7; 8 bases are a match to TRBD2. The V segment lost 3 bases and the J segment 4 bases; nucleotides outside the gene matches: 15. CDR1 and CDR2 (germline): SGHRS, YFSETQ. The CDR3 extends over 17 amino acids. For the CDR3, the DNA is TGCGCCAGCAGCTCGCAAATTAGCGGGAAAATGGAGTACGAGCAGTACTTC. Translated: CASSSQISGKMEYEQYF.

The chain recombines TRBV9 with TRBJ2-3; tentatively, D is TRBD2 (7 bases). V was pared by 0 bases and J by 6 bases, with 11 bases between. Germline V CDR1 and CDR2: SGDLS, YYNGEE. The CDR3 contains 14 residues. The DNA of the CDR3 is TGTGCCAGCAGCGTAGCGGGGGGCCCGGATACGCAGTATTTT. Its protein product is CASSVAGGPDTQYF.

The gene calls are TRBV7-2 and TRBJ2-5, with no clear D. Per the germline V gene, CDR1 is SGHTA and CDR2 is FQGNSA. The CDR3 is made up of 14 amino acids. The V and J ends lost 2 bases and 2 bases respectively, with 9 bases between them. For the CDR3, the DNA is TGTGCCAGCAGCTTAAACACACCTCAAGAGACCCAGTACTTC. This gives the protein CASSLNTPQETQYF. The variable domain in full, completed from reference TRBV7-2 and TRBJ2-5, reads GAGVSQSPSNKVTEKGKDVELRCDPISGHTALYWYRQSLGQGLEFLIYFQGNSAPDKSGLPSDRFSAERTGGSVSTLTIQRTQQEDSAVYLCASSLNTPQETQYFGPGTRLLVL.

The chain links TRBV27 to TRBJ2-5, with TRBD1 as a possible D gene (5 bases). The length of the CDR3 is 13 residues. V was clipped by 10 bases and J by 2 bases, with 14 bases between them. Looked up from germline, CDR1 is MNHEY and CDR2 is SMNVEV (reference sequence). The CDR3: CATQTATQETQYF. The CDR3 bases are TGTGCCACCCAGACAGCCACACAAGAGACCCAGTACTTC.